What follows describes a single TCR beta chain. Its antigen is unidentified. The CDR3 contains 13 residues. With 5 bases removed from V and 4 bases from J, the gap between germline ends came to 8 bases. The germline V gene encodes CDR1 KGHDR and CDR2 SFDVKD. The data were produced by immunoSEQ multiplex PCR, yet TCRdb's version contains in-frame clones alone and is incomplete. The repertoire consists of approximately 47,000 clones, with 81% occurring once and the leading ten covering less than 5%. The data originate from a study of T cells in tumors after PD-1 blockade. Study overall: Treatment was either pembrolizumab 200 mg every 3 weeks or cemiplimab 350 mg every 2 weeks. Daily vismodegib 150 mg continued in a subset of anti-PD-1-treated patients. Blood samples averaged around 110,000 templates (range about 21,000-257,772) and approximately 35,000 unique clonotypes. Broader study findings: Some novel exhausted tumor clones appeared in pre-treatment blood, suggesting peripheral recruitment.

The source was PBMCs, collected before anti-PD-1 treatment. The clonotype originates from a human donor with basal cell carcinoma. The chain combines TRBV24-1 with TRBJ2-1, with unresolved D. The CDR3 sequence is CATSAPGYNEQFF. The CDR3 nucleotides are TGTGCCACCAGTGCGCCTGGGTACAATGAGCAGTTCTTC.